The following is a TCR beta chain sequence with its context. The target antigen is unknown. PCR involved 60 Vbeta and 13 Jbeta primers. Generated by immunoSEQ multiplex PCR, the TCRdb table keeps only in-frame clones and is missing some. The sample has roughly 93,000 clones, 80% seen once; the top ten hold 6% to 9.5%. This record comes from a study of cytomegalovirus exposure and HLA in healthy donors. Study-wide results and limits: A later analysis reportedly found fewer N-insertions in an Asian-associated ancestry cluster than the roughly 670-donor mean. Accurate prediction of most subjects' HLA-A and HLA-B alleles from TCR beta sequences was reported.

The source of this sequence is a man aged 30 to 45 in good health and CMV-seronegative. Specimen: PBMCs.

CDR3 in amino acids: CASSLLFDQGYEQYF. The CDR3 DNA reads TGCGCCAGCAGCCTCTTATTCGACCAGGGTTACGAGCAGTACTTC. The chain has TRBV4-3 and TRBJ2-7; the D gene is possibly TRBD1 (5 bases). The CDR3 extends over 15 amino acids. Trimming removed 4 bases at V and 4 bases at J, with 17 bases between. The germline V gene has CDR1 LGHNA and CDR2 YSLEER.